A single sample gave rise to the 15 T cell receptor beta chains below, sequenced in a study of shared clonotypes between healthy human individuals. Method: immunoSEQ multiplex PCR; TCRdb's copy keeps in-frame clones and lacks some. Among about 680,000 clones listed, roughly 94% were seen once. The naive CD8 population came from CD45RO-negative cells selected for CCR7, without terminally differentiated effector memory CD45RA+ cells. The sample was naive CD8+ T cells sorted from blood. The receptors here all came from a man aged 30-40 years in good health.

This clone came up once. The chain carries TRBV29-1 and TRBJ2-7; 7 bases agree with TRBD2. The germline gives CDR1 SQVTM, CDR2 ANQGSEA. The ends lost 1 base at V and 3 bases at J; junction bases unmatched: 9. CDR3 length: 15 amino acids. This chain's CDR3 is CSVEGISGLHYEQYF. For the CDR3, the DNA is TGCAGCGTTGAAGGTATTAGCGGGCTACACTACGAGCAGTACTTC.

This clone was seen at least ten times. The chain employs TRBV29-1 and TRBJ2-1; 12 bases agree with TRBD2. Germline values: CDR1 SQVTM, CDR2 ANQGSEA. The CDR3 covers 15 residues. Trimming took 0 bases from V and 7 from J; bases not matched to a gene: 4. The CDR3 spells CSVEEASGRENEQFF. CDR3 in DNA: TGCAGCGTTGAAGAGGCTAGCGGGAGGGAAAATGAGCAGTTCTTC.

The V and J genes are TRBV7-2 and TRBJ2-7, with TRBD1 matching over 10 bases. The V gene end was trimmed by 5 bases and the J gene end by 4 bases; junction bases not matched to a gene: 8. The germline V gene has CDR1 SGHTA and CDR2 FQGNSA. The CDR3 is made up of 15 amino acids. Written as DNA, the CDR3 is TGTGCCAGCAGCCTTCCAGGGACAGGGGTTTACGAGCAGTACTTC. It codes for CASSLPGTGVYEQYF.

The rearrangement joins TRBV6-6 to TRBJ2-7; D might be TRBD2 (5 bases). The CDR3 is 16 residues long. V was shortened by 0 bases and J by 0 bases, with 12 bases between the two germline ends. Germline V gene data show CDR1 as MNHNY and CDR2 as SVGAGI (reference sequence). CDR3 sequence: CASSYSPDYPSYEQYF. The CDR3, as DNA: TGTGCCAGCAGTTACTCGCCTGACTATCCCTCCTACGAGCAGTACTTC.

This clone is a singleton in its sample. CDR3 residues: CASAHPFAGGSGEQYF. The CDR3 DNA follows: TGTGCCAGCGCGCATCCTTTTGCAGGGGGCTCTGGCGAGCAGTACTTC. The genes are TRBV7-9 and TRBJ2-7; 8 bases match TRBD1. The CDR3 length is 16 residues. Unmatched junction bases numbered 18, after V lost 8 bases and J lost 6 bases. The germline gives CDR1 SEHNR, CDR2 FQNEAQ (reference sequence).

This chain links TRBV28 with TRBJ2-7, with a tentative D call TRBD1 (6 bases). This CDR3 has 14 residues. CDR1 MDHEN and CDR2 SYDVKM come from the germline V gene. The V and J ends lost 2 bases and 2 bases respectively, with 10 bases between them. The CDR3 DNA sequence: TGTGCCAGCAGTTTAGAGGGGGTCCCCTACGAGCAGTACTTC. Residues: CASSLEGVPYEQYF. Based on the CDR3 plus reference TRBV28 and TRBJ2-7, the full variable domain is DVKVTQSSRYLVKRTGEKVFLECVQDMDHENMFWYRQDPGLGLRLIYFSYDVKMKEKGDIPEGYSVSREKKERFSLILESASTNQTSMYLCASSLEGVPYEQYFGPGTRLTVT.

The chain uses TRBV29-1 and TRBJ2-1; 14 bases line up with TRBD2. Germline V gene data show CDR1 as SQVTM and CDR2 as ANQGSEA. The CDR3 sequence is 19 residues long. V trimming: 2 bases; J trimming: 0 bases; junction bases outside the gene matches: 9. The CDR3 coding sequence is TGCAGCGTTGAATGGGGGACTAGCGGGAGATCGGGCTCCTACAATGAGCAGTTCTTC. This sequence encodes CSVEWGTSGRSGSYNEQFF.

The chain combines TRBV18 with TRBJ2-7, with TRBD1 matching 9 bases. Trimming took 0 bases from V and 3 from J; bases not matched to a gene: 3. Germline CDR1 reads KGHSH; CDR2 reads LQKENI. The CDR3 contains 15 residues. In nucleotides, the CDR3 is TGTGCCAGCTCACCACCGGGACAGGGTCACTACGAGCAGTACTTC. Translated: CASSPPGQGHYEQYF.

As concerns this clone: The same CDR3 can be traced to other DNA sequences in this sample. The gene calls are TRBV7-9 and TRBJ2-1; no clear D gene. CDR1 and CDR2 (germline): SEHNR, FQNEAQ (reference sequence). The CDR3 is made up of 12 amino acids. The V end lost 2 bases, the J end lost 5 bases, and 4 bases lay between the germline ends. CDR3: CASSLLNNEQFF. CDR3 bases: TGTGCCAGCAGCTTACTAAACAATGAGCAGTTCTTC.

The rearrangement joins TRBV4-3 to TRBJ1-4, with D uncertain. Germline lookup yields CDR1 LGHNA and CDR2 YSLEER. The CDR3 is 14 amino acids. The V end lost 1 base, the J end lost 9 bases, and 12 bases lay between the germline ends. CDR3 nucleotides: TGCGCCAGCAGCCAAGCCAAAGGAACCAAAAAACTGTTTTTT. Translating it yields CASSQAKGTKKLFF.

The rearrangement uses TRBV19 and TRBJ2-7, with D maybe TRBD1 (5 bases). V was shortened by 5 bases and J by 1 base, with 12 bases between the two germline ends. The germline V gene has CDR1 LNHDA and CDR2 SQIVND (reference sequence). This CDR3 is built from 14 residues. For the CDR3, the DNA is TGTGCCAGTAGTCCCGGGCCAGGGTCCTACGAGCAGTACTTC. It codes for CASSPGPGSYEQYF.

This chain links TRBV27 with TRBJ2-7; 10 bases agree with TRBD2. The length of the CDR3 is 16 residues. CDR1 is MNHEY, CDR2 SMNVEV, per germline (reference sequence). J was trimmed by 7 bases and V by 6 bases; bases with no gene match: 15. In DNA, the CDR3 is TGTGCCAGCAGCCTACCTACTAGCGGGGATACGAGGGAGCAGTACTTC. This gives the protein CASSLPTSGDTREQYF.

The chain is built from TRBV7-9 and TRBJ2-1; 10 bases are shared with TRBD2. Germline V CDR1 and CDR2: SEHNR, FQNEAQ (reference sequence). Losses at the gene ends were 3 bases for V and 6 bases for J; bases not matched to a gene: 2. The CDR3 contains 14 residues. CDR3 DNA: TGTGCCAGCAGCTTCAGCGGGGGGGTCAATGAGCAGTTCTTC. Translation: CASSFSGGVNEQFF.

The chain recombines TRBV9 with TRBJ2-2; 13 nucleotides align to TRBD2. Unmatched junction bases numbered 6, after V lost 4 bases and J lost 6 bases. CDR1 and CDR2 (germline): SGDLS, YYNGEE. This CDR3 contains 16 residues. CDR3 nucleotides: TGTGCCAGCAGCTCCGGACTAGCGGGAGATTCCGGGGAGCTGTTTTTT. This gives the protein CASSSGLAGDSGELFF.

This clone has only one observation. The chain recombines TRBV5-8 with TRBJ2-1; 11 bases map to TRBD2. CDR3 length: 20 amino acids. From germline, CDR1 is SGHTS and CDR2 YDEGEE. Unmatched junction bases numbered 12, after V lost 1 base and J lost 0 bases. As DNA, the CDR3 is TGTGCCAGCAGCTTGAACCCCTTTTTAGCGGGAGGGCCCTCCTACAATGAGCAGTTCTTC. It codes for CASSLNPFLAGGPSYNEQFF.